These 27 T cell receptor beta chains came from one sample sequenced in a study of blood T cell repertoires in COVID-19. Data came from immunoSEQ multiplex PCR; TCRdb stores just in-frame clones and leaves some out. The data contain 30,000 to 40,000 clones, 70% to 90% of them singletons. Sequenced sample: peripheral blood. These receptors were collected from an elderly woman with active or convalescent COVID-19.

CDR3 nucleotides: TGTGCCAGCAGCCGGGGACTAGCGGGGGGGCCGGGAGAGCAGTTCTTC. Residues: CASSRGLAGGPGEQFF. The genes are TRBV27 and TRBJ2-1, with 16 bases identical to TRBD2. With 6 bases clipped from V and 10 bases from J, the junction kept 9 bases outside the gene matches. Germline CDR1 reads MNHEY; CDR2 reads SMNVEV (reference sequence). The CDR3 length is 16 residues.

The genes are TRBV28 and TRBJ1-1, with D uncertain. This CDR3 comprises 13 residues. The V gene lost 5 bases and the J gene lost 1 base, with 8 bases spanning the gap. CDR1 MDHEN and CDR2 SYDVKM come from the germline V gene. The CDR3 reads CASSLVSNTEAFF. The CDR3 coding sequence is TGTGCCAGCAGTCTTGTCTCGAACACTGAAGCTTTCTTT.

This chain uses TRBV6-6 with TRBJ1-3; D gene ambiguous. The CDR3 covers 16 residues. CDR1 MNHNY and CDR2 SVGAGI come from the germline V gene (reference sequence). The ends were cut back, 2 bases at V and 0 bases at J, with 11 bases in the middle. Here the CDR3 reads CASSYGGESSGNTIYF. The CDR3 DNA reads TGTGCCAGCAGTTACGGAGGAGAAAGCTCTGGAAACACCATATATTTT.

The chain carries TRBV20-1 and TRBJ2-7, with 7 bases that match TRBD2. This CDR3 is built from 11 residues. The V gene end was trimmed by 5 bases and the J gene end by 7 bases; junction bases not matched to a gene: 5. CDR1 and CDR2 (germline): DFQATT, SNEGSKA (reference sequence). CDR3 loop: CSAPEAGEQYF. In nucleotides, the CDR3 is TGCAGTGCTCCCGAAGCGGGGGAGCAGTACTTC.

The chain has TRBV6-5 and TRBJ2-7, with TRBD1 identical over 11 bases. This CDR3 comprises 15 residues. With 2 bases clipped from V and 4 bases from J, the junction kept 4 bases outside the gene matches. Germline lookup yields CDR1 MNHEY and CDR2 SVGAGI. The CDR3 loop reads CASSYGDRGSYEQYF. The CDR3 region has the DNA TGTGCCAGCAGTTACGGGGACAGGGGGTCTTACGAGCAGTACTTC.

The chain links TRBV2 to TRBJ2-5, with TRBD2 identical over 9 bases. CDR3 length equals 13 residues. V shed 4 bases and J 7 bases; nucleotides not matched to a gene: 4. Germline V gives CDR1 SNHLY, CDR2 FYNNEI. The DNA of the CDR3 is TGTGCCAGCAGTGCCGAGCGGGGGGCGACCCAGTACTTC. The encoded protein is CASSAERGATQYF.

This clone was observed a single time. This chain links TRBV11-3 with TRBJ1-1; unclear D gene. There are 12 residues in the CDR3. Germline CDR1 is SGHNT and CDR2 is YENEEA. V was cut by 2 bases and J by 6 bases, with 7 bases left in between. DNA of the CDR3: TGTGCCAGCAGCTTAAGTAGCCCTGAAGCTTTCTTT. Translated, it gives CASSLSSPEAFF.

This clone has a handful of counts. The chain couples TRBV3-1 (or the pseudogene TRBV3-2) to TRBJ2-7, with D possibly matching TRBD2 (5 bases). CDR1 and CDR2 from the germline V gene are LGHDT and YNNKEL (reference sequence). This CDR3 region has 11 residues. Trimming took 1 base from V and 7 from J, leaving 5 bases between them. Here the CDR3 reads CASSQAGEQYF. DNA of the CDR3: TGTGCCAGCAGCCAAGCGGGGGAGCAGTACTTC.

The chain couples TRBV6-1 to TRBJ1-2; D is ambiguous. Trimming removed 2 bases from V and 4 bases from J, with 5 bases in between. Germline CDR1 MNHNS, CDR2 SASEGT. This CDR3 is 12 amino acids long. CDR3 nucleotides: TGTGCCAGCAGTGAAAGGAGCTATGGCTACACCTTC. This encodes CASSERSYGYTF.

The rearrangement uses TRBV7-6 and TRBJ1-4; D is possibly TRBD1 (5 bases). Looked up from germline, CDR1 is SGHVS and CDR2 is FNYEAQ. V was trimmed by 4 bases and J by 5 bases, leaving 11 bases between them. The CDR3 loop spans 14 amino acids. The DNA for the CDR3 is TGTGCCAGCAGCTACGCAGGGAAGAATGAAAAACTGTTTTTT. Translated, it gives CASSYAGKNEKLFF. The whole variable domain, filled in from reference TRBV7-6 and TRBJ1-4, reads GAGVSQSPRYKVTKRGQDVALRCDPISGHVSLYWYRQALGQGPEFLTYFNYEAQQDKSGLPNDRFSAERPEGSISTLTIQRTEQRDSAMYRCASSYAGKNEKLFFGSGTQLSVL.

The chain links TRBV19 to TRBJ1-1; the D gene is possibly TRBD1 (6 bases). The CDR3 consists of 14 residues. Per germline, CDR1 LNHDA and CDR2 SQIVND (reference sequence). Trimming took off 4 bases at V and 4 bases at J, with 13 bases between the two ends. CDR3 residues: CASSSTGKITEAFF. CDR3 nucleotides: TGTGCCAGTAGTAGTACAGGGAAGATCACTGAAGCTTTCTTT.

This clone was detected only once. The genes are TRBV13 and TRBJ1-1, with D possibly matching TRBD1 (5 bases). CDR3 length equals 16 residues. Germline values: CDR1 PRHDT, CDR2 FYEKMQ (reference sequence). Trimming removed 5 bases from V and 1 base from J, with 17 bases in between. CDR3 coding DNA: TGTGCCAGCAGCCCGCCTACCAGACAGCCGAACACTGAAGCTTTCTTT. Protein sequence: CASSPPTRQPNTEAFF. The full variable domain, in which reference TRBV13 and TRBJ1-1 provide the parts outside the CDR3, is AAGVIQSPRHLIKEKRETATLKCYPIPRHDTVYWYQQGPGQDPQFLISFYEKMQSDKGSIPDRFSAQQFSDYHSELNMSSLELGDSALYFCASSPPTRQPNTEAFFGQGTRLTVV.

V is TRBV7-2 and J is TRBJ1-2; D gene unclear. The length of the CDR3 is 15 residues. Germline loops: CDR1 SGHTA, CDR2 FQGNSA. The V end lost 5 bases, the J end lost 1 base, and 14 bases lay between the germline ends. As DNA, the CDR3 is TGTGCCAGCAGCCCACCGGTCCGACTTAACTATGGCTACACCTTC. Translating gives CASSPPVRLNYGYTF.

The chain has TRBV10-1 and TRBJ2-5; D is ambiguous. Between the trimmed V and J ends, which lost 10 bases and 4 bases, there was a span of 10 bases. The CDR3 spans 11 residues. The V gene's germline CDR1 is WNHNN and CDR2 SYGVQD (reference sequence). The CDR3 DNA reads TGCGCCACTACAGTAGGAGAGACCCAGTACTTC. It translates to CATTVGETQYF.

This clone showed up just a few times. The CDR3 coding sequence is TGCGCCAGCAGCCAAGAGGGACTAGACTCACAGCAGTACTTC. Amino acid sequence: CASSQEGLDSQQYF. This chain links TRBV4-1 with TRBJ2-7, with 8 bases identical to TRBD2. The length of the CDR3 is 14 residues. Per the germline V gene, CDR1 is MGHRA and CDR2 is YSYEKL. V lost 0 bases to trimming and J lost 8 bases; unmatched junction nucleotides: 6.

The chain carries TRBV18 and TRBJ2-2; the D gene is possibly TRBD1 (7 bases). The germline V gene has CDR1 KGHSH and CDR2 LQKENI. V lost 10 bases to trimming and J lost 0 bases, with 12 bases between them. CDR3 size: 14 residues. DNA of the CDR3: TGTGCCACCGCGGGACAGTCGAACACCGGGGAGCTGTTTTTT. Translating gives CATAGQSNTGELFF.

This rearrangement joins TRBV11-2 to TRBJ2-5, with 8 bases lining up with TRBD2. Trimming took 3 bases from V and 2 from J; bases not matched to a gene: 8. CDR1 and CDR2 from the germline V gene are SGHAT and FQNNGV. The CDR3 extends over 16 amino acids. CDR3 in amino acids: CASSFTSRGGQETQYF. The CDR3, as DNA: TGTGCCAGCAGCTTCACCAGTCGGGGGGGACAAGAGACCCAGTACTTC.

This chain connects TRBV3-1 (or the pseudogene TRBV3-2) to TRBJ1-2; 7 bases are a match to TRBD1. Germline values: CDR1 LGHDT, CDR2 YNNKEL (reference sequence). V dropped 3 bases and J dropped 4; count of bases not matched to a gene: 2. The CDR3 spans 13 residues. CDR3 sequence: CASSHRQGYGYTF. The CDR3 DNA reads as TGTGCCAGCAGCCACAGACAGGGCTATGGCTACACCTTC.

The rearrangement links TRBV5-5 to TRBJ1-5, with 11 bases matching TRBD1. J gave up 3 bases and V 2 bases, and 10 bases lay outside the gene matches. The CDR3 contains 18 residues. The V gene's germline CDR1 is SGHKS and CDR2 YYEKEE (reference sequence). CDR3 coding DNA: TGTGCCAGCAGCTTCTGGACAGGGGGCAAGGGAGACAATCAGCCCCAGCATTTT. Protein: CASSFWTGGKGDNQPQHF.

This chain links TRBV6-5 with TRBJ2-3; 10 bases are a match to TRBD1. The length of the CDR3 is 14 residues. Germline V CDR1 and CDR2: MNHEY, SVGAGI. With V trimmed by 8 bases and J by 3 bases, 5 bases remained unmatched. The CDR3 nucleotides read TGTGCCAGCTCGGGACAGGGGAAAACAGATACGCAGTATTTT. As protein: CASSGQGKTDTQYF.

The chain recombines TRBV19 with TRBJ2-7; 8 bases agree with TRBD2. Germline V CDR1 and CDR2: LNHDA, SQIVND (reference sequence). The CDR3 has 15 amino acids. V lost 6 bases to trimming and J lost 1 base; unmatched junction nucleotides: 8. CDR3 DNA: TGTGCCAGTAGCCGAGGACTAGCCCCATCCTACGAGCAGTACTTC. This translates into CASSRGLAPSYEQYF.

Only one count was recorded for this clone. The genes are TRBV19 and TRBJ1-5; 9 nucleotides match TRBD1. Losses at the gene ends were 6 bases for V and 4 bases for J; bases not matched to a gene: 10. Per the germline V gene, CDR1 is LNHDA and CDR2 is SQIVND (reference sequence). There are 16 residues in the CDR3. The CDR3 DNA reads TGTGCCAGTAGGAATTCAGGGACAGGGCCAAATCAGCCCCAGCATTTT. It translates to CASRNSGTGPNQPQHF.

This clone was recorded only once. CDR3 sequence (DNA): TGTGCCAGCAGCTCCCCTCCCTACGAGCAGTACTTC. This translates into CASSSPPYEQYF. The V and J genes are TRBV7-8 and TRBJ2-7; D unclear. The CDR3 has 12 amino acids. The V end was cut by 4 bases, the J end by 2 bases, with 6 bases between. CDR1 is SGHVS and CDR2 is FQNEAQ in the germline V gene.

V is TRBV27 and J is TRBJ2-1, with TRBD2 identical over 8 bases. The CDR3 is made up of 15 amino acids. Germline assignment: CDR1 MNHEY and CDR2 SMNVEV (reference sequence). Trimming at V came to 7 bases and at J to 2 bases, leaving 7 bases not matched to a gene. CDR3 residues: CASTGGGTTYNEQFF. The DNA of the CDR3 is TGTGCCAGCACCGGCGGGGGGACGACCTACAATGAGCAGTTCTTC.

The CDR3 protein is CASSYDGVSNQPQHF. The CDR3 DNA follows: TGCGCCAGCAGCTACGACGGGGTTAGCAATCAGCCCCAGCATTTT. V is TRBV5-1 and J is TRBJ1-5; D remains unclear. In germline, CDR1 is SGHRS, CDR2 YFSETQ. The V and J ends lost 3 bases and 0 bases respectively, with 10 bases between them. CDR3 length: 15 residues.

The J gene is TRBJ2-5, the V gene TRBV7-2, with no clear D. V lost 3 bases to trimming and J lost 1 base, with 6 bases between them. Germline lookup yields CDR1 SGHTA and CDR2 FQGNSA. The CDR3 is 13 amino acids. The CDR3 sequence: CASSFALQETQYF. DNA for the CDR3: TGTGCCAGCAGCTTTGCGCTCCAAGAGACCCAGTACTTC. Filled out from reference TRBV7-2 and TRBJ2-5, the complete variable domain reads GAGVSQSPSNKVTEKGKDVELRCDPISGHTALYWYRQSLGQGLEFLIYFQGNSAPDKSGLPSDRFSAERTGGSVSTLTIQRTQQEDSAVYLCASSFALQETQYFGPGTRLLVL.

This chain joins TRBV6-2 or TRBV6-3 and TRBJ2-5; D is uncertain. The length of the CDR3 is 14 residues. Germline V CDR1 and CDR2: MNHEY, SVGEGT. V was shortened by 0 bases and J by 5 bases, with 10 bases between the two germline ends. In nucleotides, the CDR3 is TGTGCCAGCAGTTACTCTGCATCGAGGGAGACCCAGTACTTC. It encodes CASSYSASRETQYF.